This T cell receptor (beta chain) emerged from a study of blood T cell repertoires in COVID-19. Study summary: Acute and convalescent COVID-19 samples came from the United States, Italy and Spain.

CDR3 size: 15 residues. J was trimmed by 1 base and V by 6 bases; bases with no gene match: 1. Germline CDR1 MNHEY, CDR2 SVGAGI. TCRdb keeps only in-frame clones here, not all; method: immunoSEQ multiplex PCR. The sample carries 150,000 to 200,000 clones, 84% recorded once. The V call is TRBV6-5, the J call TRBJ1-4; 11 positions match TRBD1. Sequenced material: peripheral blood. The clonotype comes from a woman of 80 years or more with COVID-19, enrolled during active disease. CDR3 bases: TGTGCCAGCAGGGACAGGGGGCGAACTAATGAAAAACTGTTTTTT. This codes for CASRDRGRTNEKLFF.